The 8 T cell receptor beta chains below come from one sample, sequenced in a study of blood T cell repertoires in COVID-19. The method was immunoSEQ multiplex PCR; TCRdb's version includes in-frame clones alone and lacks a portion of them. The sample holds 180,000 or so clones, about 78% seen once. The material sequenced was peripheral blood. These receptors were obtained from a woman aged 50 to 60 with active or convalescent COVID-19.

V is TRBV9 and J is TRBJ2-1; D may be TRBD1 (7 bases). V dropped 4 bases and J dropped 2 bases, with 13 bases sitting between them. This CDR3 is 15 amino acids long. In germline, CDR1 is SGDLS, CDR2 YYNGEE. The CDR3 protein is CASSPRDRTYNEQFF. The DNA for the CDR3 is TGTGCCAGCAGCCCGCGGGACAGAACCTACAATGAGCAGTTCTTC.

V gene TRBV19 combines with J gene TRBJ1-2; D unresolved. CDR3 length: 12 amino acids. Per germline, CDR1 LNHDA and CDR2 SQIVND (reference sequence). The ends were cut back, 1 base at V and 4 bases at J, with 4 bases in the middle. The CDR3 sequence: CASSIAGYGYTF. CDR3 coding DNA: TGTGCCAGTAGTATAGCCGGCTATGGCTACACCTTC. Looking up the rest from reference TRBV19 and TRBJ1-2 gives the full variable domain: DGGITQSPKYLFRKEGQNVTLSCEQNLNHDAMYWYRQDPGQGLRLIYYSQIVNDFQKGDIAEGYSVSREKKESFPLTVTSAQKNPTAFYLCASSIAGYGYTFGSGTRLTVV.

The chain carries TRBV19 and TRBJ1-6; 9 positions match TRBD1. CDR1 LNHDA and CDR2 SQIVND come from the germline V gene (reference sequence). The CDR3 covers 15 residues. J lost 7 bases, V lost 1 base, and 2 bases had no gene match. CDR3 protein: CASSIGGTGNSPLHF. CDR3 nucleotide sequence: TGTGCCAGTAGTATAGGGGGGACAGGGAATTCACCCCTCCACTTT.

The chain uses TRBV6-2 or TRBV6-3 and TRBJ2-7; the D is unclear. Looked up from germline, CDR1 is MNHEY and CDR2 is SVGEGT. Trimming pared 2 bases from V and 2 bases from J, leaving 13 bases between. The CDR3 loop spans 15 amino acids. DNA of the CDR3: TGTGCCAGCAGTTACACGTCCAGCGCAGCCTACGAGCAGTACTTC. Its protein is CASSYTSSAAYEQYF.

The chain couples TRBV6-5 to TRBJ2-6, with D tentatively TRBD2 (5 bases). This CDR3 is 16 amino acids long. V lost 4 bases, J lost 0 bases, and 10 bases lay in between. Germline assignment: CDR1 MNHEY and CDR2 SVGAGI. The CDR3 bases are TGTGCCAGCAGTTCTCCGGCGGGCTCTGGGGCCAACGTCCTGACTTTC. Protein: CASSSPAGSGANVLTF.

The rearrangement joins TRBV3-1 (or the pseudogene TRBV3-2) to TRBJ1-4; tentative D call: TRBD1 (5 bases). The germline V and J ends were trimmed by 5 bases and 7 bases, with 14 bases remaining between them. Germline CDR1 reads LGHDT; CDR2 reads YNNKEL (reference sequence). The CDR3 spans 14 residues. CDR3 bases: TGTGCCAGCAGCTCCGGGTTGGGGGGTGAAAAACTGTTTTTT. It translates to CASSSGLGGEKLFF.

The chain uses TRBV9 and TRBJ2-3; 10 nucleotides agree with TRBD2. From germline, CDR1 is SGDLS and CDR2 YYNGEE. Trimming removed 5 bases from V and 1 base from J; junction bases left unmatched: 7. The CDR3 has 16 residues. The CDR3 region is CASSEGSGRGTDTQYF. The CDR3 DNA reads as TGTGCCAGCAGTGAGGGGAGCGGGAGGGGCACAGATACGCAGTATTTT.

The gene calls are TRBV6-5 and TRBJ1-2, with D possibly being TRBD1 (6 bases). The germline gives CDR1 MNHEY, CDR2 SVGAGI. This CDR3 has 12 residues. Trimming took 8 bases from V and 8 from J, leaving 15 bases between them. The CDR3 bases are TGTGCCAGCGGCGGGGGGCAGGGAGGCTACACCTTC. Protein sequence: CASGGGQGGYTF.